These 13 T cell receptor beta chains originate from one sample sequenced in a study of cytomegalovirus exposure and HLA in healthy donors. PCR primers comprised 60 Vbeta and 13 Jbeta primers. The repertoire was sequenced with immunoSEQ multiplex PCR; TCRdb's copy has only in-frame clones and lacks some. The sample carries fewer than 110,000 clones, 65% to 80% recorded once. The sequenced sample was PBMCs. Receptors were obtained from a woman aged 35 to 49 in good health and CMV-seronegative.

Turning to this clone: The sample holds other DNA sequences that translate to the same CDR3. The chain couples TRBV20-1 to TRBJ2-5; D uncertain. This CDR3 contains 11 residues. The germline gives CDR1 DFQATT, CDR2 SNEGSKA (reference sequence). The V and J ends lost 6 bases and 2 bases respectively, with 7 bases between them. CDR3 region: CSAPRQETQYF. CDR3 DNA sequence: TGCAGTGCCCCGCGGCAAGAGACCCAGTACTTC.

This chain joins TRBV7-6 and TRBJ2-1; 7 bases line up with TRBD1. The CDR3 has 16 residues. V was clipped by 4 bases and J by 4 bases; unmatched bases: 10. The germline CDR1 and CDR2 sequences are SGHVS and FNYEAQ. The CDR3 region has the DNA TGTGCCAGCAGCTCCTTTAAGGGACAGCAGTACAATGAGCAGTTCTTC. It codes for CASSSFKGQQYNEQFF.

The gene calls are TRBV6-1 and TRBJ2-3; 8 bases line up with TRBD1. This CDR3 region has 15 residues. Germline CDR1 MNHNS, CDR2 SASEGT. After removal of 7 bases from V and 3 bases from J, the junction contained 9 bases not matched to a gene. This CDR3 is CASIQGGRRTDTQYF. The CDR3 nucleotides are TGTGCCAGCATACAGGGGGGCCGAAGGACAGATACGCAGTATTTT.

The chain employs TRBV27 and TRBJ2-7; TRBD2 matches at 10 bases. The germline V gene encodes CDR1 MNHEY and CDR2 SMNVEV (reference sequence). V shed 3 bases and J 3 bases; nucleotides not matched to a gene: 5. The CDR3 length is 15 residues. CDR3 protein: CASSFRLAGIYEQYF. In nucleotides, the CDR3 is TGTGCCAGCAGTTTTAGACTAGCGGGTATCTACGAGCAGTACTTC.

The gene calls are TRBV28 and TRBJ2-1; 7 bases line up with TRBD2. This CDR3 is 15 amino acids long. CDR1 and CDR2 from the germline V gene are MDHEN and SYDVKM. J was trimmed by 7 bases and V by 3 bases; bases with no gene match: 9. CDR3 bases: TGTGCCAGCAGTTTTGGCGGGAGTTTTTATAATGAGCAGTTCTTC. Protein sequence: CASSFGGSFYNEQFF.

The J gene is TRBJ2-2, the V gene TRBV28; TRBD2 matches at 7 bases. The V gene's germline CDR1 is MDHEN and CDR2 SYDVKM. CDR3 length equals 15 residues. The trim removed 6 bases at V and 4 bases at J, leaving 8 bases unmatched. CDR3 sequence (DNA): TGTGCCAGCAGGGAGGGAGGGCCGGGCACCGGGGAGCTGTTTTTT. It translates to CASREGGPGTGELFF.

This clone occurred a few times. The rearrangement links TRBV4-2 to TRBJ2-5; 11 bases are a match to TRBD2. The CDR3 totals 18 residues. Per germline, CDR1 LGHNA and CDR2 YNFKEQ. The junction had 9 bases not matched to a gene; V was cut back by 1 base and J by 2 bases. The CDR3 region has the DNA TGTGCCAGCAGCCAAGGCCTCCGGGGGACTAGCGGACAAGAGACCCAGTACTTC. Protein sequence: CASSQGLRGTSGQETQYF.

This clone was seen a handful of times. V usage is TRBV4-1 and J usage is TRBJ1-1; the match to TRBD1 covers 8 bases. Trimming at V came to 5 bases and at J to 4 bases, leaving 9 bases not matched to a gene. The CDR3 extends over 15 amino acids. CDR1 MGHRA and CDR2 YSYEKL come from the germline V gene. The CDR3 is CASSIDRGEGTEAFF. The CDR3 DNA sequence: TGCGCCAGCAGCATCGACAGGGGAGAGGGCACTGAAGCTTTCTTT.

This chain connects TRBV5-8 to TRBJ1-5; TRBD1 agrees at 9 bases. The CDR3 is 17 amino acids. Germline-derived CDR1 and CDR2 are SGHTS and YDEGEE. Trimming cost V 2 bases and J 3 bases; bases outside gene matches: 9. CDR3 amino acids: CASSFVQGAGVNQPQHF. DNA for the CDR3: TGTGCCAGCAGCTTCGTACAGGGGGCTGGGGTCAATCAGCCCCAGCATTTT.

This clone was picked up a small number of times. V is TRBV5-1 and J is TRBJ2-3, with 8 bases identical to TRBD1. The germline CDR1 and CDR2 sequences are SGHRS and YFSETQ. The V gene end was trimmed by 3 bases and the J gene end by 4 bases; junction bases not matched to a gene: 13. The CDR3 is made up of 17 amino acids. The CDR3 is CASSSAFTGGWADTQYF. The CDR3 coding sequence is TGCGCCAGCAGCTCCGCATTTACAGGGGGATGGGCAGATACGCAGTATTTT.

The rearrangement joins TRBV19 to TRBJ1-2, with 7 nucleotides matching TRBD1. Germline V gives CDR1 LNHDA, CDR2 SQIVND (reference sequence). V gave up 0 bases and J gave up 4 bases; unmatched junction bases: 8. The CDR3 has 16 amino acids. The CDR3 DNA is TGTGCCAGTAGTATAGATCCGAACAGGGGCACCTATGGCTACACCTTC. The encoded protein is CASSIDPNRGTYGYTF.

As regards this clone: The germline gene is not matched at one end of the junction; a read error may be the cause. CDR3 DNA: TGTGCTAGCAGCTTAAGTCTAGCGGGGCTCAATGAGCAGTTCTTC. This translates into CASSLSLAGLNEQFF. V usage is TRBV7-7 and J usage is TRBJ2-1; 9 positions match TRBD2. The CDR3 is 15 amino acids. Germline lookup yields CDR1 SSHAT and CDR2 FNYEAQ (reference sequence).

The rearrangement links TRBV10-3 to TRBJ2-1; the match to TRBD2 covers 14 bases. V shed 5 bases, J shed 6 bases, and the junction held 6 bases outside the gene matches. Per the germline V gene, CDR1 is ENHRY and CDR2 is SYGVKD. The CDR3 runs 16 residues. This CDR3 reads CAISSGLAGAGNEQFF. CDR3 bases: TGTGCCATCAGTTCGGGACTAGCGGGGGCAGGCAATGAGCAGTTCTTC.